The 11 T cell receptor beta chains in this list originate from one sample, sequenced in a study of cytomegalovirus exposure and HLA in healthy donors. Measured with immunoSEQ multiplex PCR; TCRdb has only the in-frame clones, and not every one. The sample lists under 75,000 clones; approximately 95% were seen once. Sequences were obtained from PBMCs. Receptors were obtained from a woman aged 18-29 years in good health and CMV-seropositive.

A single count supports this clone. The chain joins TRBV27 to TRBJ1-1; D may be TRBD1 (5 bases). V lost 6 bases to trimming and J lost 1 base, with 9 bases between them. CDR3 length: 13 amino acids. From germline, CDR1 is MNHEY and CDR2 SMNVEV (reference sequence). The DNA of the CDR3 is TGTGCCAGCAGCAGACAGCGGAACACTGAAGCTTTCTTT. Translating gives CASSRQRNTEAFF.

This chain links TRBV15 with TRBJ2-7, with 7 bases aligning to TRBD1. The CDR3 loop spans 15 amino acids. CDR1 is LNHNV and CDR2 is YYDKDF in the germline V gene (reference sequence). The trim removed 5 bases at V and 4 bases at J, leaving 11 bases unmatched. The CDR3 DNA is TGTGCCACCAGCTCAGACCGGGACAGAGATTACGAGCAGTACTTC. Its translation is CATSSDRDRDYEQYF.

This rearrangement joins TRBV5-6 to TRBJ1-5, with D perhaps matching TRBD1 (5 bases). CDR1 is SGHDT, CDR2 YYEEEE, per germline. This CDR3 contains 18 residues. V was pared by 4 bases and J by 1 base, with 21 bases between. The CDR3, as DNA: TGTGCCAGCAGCCTTTTGTGGGGGGTTCCTTTGAGCAATCAGCCCCAGCATTTT. As protein: CASSLLWGVPLSNQPQHF.

V is TRBV29-1 and J is TRBJ2-1; perhaps TRBD2 as D (6 bases). Germline V CDR1 and CDR2: SQVTM, ANQGSEA. The CDR3 runs 16 residues. Deletions cut 0 bases from V and 5 bases from J, with 17 bases between. DNA for the CDR3: TGCAGCGTTGAAGATCTCGTCCCTAGCGTCAACAATGAGCAGTTCTTC. The encoded protein is CSVEDLVPSVNNEQFF.

The J gene is TRBJ1-1, the V gene TRBV19; 8 bases match TRBD1. The CDR3 is 16 residues long. V gave up 3 bases and J gave up 1 base; unmatched junction bases: 7. Germline V gives CDR1 LNHDA, CDR2 SQIVND (reference sequence). CDR3 sequence reads: CASSIGAGGWNTEAFF. In DNA form, the CDR3 reads TGTGCCAGTAGTATTGGGGCAGGGGGCTGGAACACTGAAGCTTTCTTT.

This chain joins TRBV4-1 and TRBJ2-7, with TRBD2 matching over 10 bases. Germline V gives CDR1 MGHRA, CDR2 YSYEKL. V shed 4 bases and J 2 bases; nucleotides not matched to a gene: 5. The length of the CDR3 is 15 residues. For the CDR3, the DNA is TGCGCCAGCAGCCCCGGGACTAGCGCGACCTACGAGCAGTACTTC. As protein: CASSPGTSATYEQYF.

The chain uses TRBV7-2 and TRBJ1-4, with no clear D. The germline CDR1 and CDR2 sequences are SGHTA and FQGNSA. The V and J ends lost 5 bases and 6 bases respectively, with 7 bases between them. The CDR3 has 12 amino acids. CDR3 nucleotides: TGTGCCAGCAGCATAAGCGATGAAAAACTGTTTTTT. Translation gives CASSISDEKLFF.

V usage is TRBV10-1 and J usage is TRBJ1-5; D gene unclear. Trimming left V 0 bases short and J 3 bases short, with 6 bases between. The CDR3 spans 14 residues. From germline, CDR1 is WNHNN and CDR2 SYGVQD (reference sequence). The CDR3 DNA reads TGCGCCAGCAGTGAGTCGTATTCCAATCAGCCCCAGCATTTT. This translates into CASSESYSNQPQHF.

V is TRBV9 and J is TRBJ2-3, with D tentatively TRBD2 (6 bases). This CDR3 comprises 14 residues. Germline loops: CDR1 SGDLS, CDR2 YYNGEE. Trimming removed 0 bases from V and 2 bases from J, with 7 bases in between. The CDR3 nucleotides are TGTGCCAGCAGCGTAGTGGACTACACAGATACGCAGTATTTT. Translating gives CASSVVDYTDTQYF.

The V call is TRBV18, the J call TRBJ1-5; 8 bases are a match to TRBD1. CDR3 length: 16 residues. Germline assignment: CDR1 KGHSH and CDR2 LQKENI. J lost 0 bases, V lost 5 bases, and 6 bases had no gene match. The CDR3 region has the DNA TGTGCCAGCTCATCGGACAGGGCCCATAGCAATCAGCCCCAGCATTTT. This translates into CASSSDRAHSNQPQHF.

V and J are TRBV7-2 and TRBJ2-6; D perhaps matches TRBD1 (6 bases). The ends were cut back, 1 base at V and 0 bases at J, with 10 bases in the middle. The CDR3 sequence is 17 residues long. In germline, CDR1 is SGHTA, CDR2 FQGNSA. The CDR3 sequence is CASSLVTGSSGANVLTF. The CDR3 nucleotides read TGTGCCAGCAGCTTAGTAACAGGGAGCTCTGGGGCCAACGTCCTGACTTTC. The full variable domain, completed using reference TRBV7-2 and TRBJ2-6, is GAGVSQSPSNKVTEKGKDVELRCDPISGHTALYWYRQSLGQGLEFLIYFQGNSAPDKSGLPSDRFSAERTGGSVSTLTIQRTQQEDSAVYLCASSLVTGSSGANVLTFGAGSRLTVL.